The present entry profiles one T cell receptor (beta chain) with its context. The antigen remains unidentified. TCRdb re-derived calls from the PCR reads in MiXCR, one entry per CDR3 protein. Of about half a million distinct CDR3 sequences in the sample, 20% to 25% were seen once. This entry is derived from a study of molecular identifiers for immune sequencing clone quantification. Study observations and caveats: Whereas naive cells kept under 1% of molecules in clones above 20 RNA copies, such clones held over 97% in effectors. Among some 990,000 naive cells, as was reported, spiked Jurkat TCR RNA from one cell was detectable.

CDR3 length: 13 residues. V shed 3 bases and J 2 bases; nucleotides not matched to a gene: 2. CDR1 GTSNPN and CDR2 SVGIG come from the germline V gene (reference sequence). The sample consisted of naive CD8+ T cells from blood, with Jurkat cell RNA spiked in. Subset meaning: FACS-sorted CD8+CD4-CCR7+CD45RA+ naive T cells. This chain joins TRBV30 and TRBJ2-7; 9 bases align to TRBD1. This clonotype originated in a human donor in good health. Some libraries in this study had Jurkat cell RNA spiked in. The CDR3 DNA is TGTGCCTGGAGAGGGACAGGGACCTACGAGCAGTACTTC. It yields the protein CAWRGTGTYEQYF.